Sequencing of this T cell receptor beta chain was carried out in a study of CD8+CD57+ T cells in acquired aplastic anemia. Regarding the study as a whole: Levels of CD8+ Simpson's diversity were not significantly distinct in patients versus controls. Patients had roughly 30 CD8+ CDR3 sequences in common with controls (the shared set).

Genomic DNA, serving as template, underwent TCR beta VDJ and CDR3 profiling. Using its own MiXCR run on the reads, TCRdb lists one record per CDR3 protein. The sample contains some 120,000 distinct CDR3 sequences, about half of which appear only once. This CDR3 region has 16 residues. CDR1 is SGHVS, CDR2 FNYEAQ, per germline. Of note for this clonotype: Its antigen is not known.

The chain links TRBV7-6 to TRBJ2-7, with TRBD1 matching over 9 bases. The better agreement between TRBJ2-5 and the DNA end casts doubt on the J call. Specimen: sorted CD4+, CD8+, or CD8+CD57+ T cells (not recorded which) from PBMCs. The TCR was taken from a human donor in good health, serving as a control. In DNA, the CDR3 is TGTGCCAGCAGCGGCCGCACAGGGGGCGCTGGGAAGACCCAGTACTTC. Encoded protein: CASSGRTGGAGKTQYF.